The present TCR beta chain was sequenced within a study of cytomegalovirus exposure and HLA in healthy donors. Looking at the study overall: The same platform was used for the 120 validation repertoires and the roughly 730 first-cohort repertoires, a later analysis reported. General study findings and limits: Many donors shared some public TCRs, even though most TCR sequences were rare.

Separate from the roughly 700-subject first cohort was the approximately 130-subject validation cohort, to which the donors belonged. The count of this clone is one. Its antigen is currently unknown. TCRdb keeps only in-frame clones here, not all; method: immunoSEQ multiplex PCR. The sample records some 100,000 clones, approximately 89% being singletons. Sequenced: PBMCs. This receptor was taken from a man aged 18-30 years in good health and CMV-seronegative.

Written as DNA, the CDR3 is TGTGCCAGCAGTGTCTCCCGAGGGCCTTCAGATACGCAGTATTTT. This translates into CASSVSRGPSDTQYF. The gene calls are TRBV6-4 and TRBJ2-3; maybe TRBD2 (5 bases). Trimming removed 4 bases from V and 4 bases from J, with 15 bases in between. Per germline, CDR1 MRHNA and CDR2 SNTAGT. The CDR3 has 15 residues.